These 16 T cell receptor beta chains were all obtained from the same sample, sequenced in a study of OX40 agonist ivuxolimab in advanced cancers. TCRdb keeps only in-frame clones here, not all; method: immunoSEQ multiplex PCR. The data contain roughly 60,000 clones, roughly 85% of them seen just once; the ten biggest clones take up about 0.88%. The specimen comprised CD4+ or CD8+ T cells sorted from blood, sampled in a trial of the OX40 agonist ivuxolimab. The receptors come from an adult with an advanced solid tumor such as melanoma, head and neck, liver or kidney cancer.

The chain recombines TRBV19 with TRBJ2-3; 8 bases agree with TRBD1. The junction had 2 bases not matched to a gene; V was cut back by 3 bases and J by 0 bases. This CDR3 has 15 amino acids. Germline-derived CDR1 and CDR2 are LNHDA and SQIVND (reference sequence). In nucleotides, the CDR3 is TGTGCCAGTAGTATCGGACAGGGTAGCACAGATACGCAGTATTTT. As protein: CASSIGQGSTDTQYF. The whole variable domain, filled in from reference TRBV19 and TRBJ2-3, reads DGGITQSPKYLFRKEGQNVTLSCEQNLNHDAMYWYRQDPGQGLRLIYYSQIVNDFQKGDIAEGYSVSREKKESFPLTVTSAQKNPTAFYLCASSIGQGSTDTQYFGPGTRLTVL.

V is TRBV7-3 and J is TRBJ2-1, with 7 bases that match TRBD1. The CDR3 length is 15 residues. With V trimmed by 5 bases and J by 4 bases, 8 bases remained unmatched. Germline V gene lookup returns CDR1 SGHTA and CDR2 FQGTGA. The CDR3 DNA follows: TGTGCCAGCAGCCGGACAGGCACTTCGTACAATGAGCAGTTCTTC. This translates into CASSRTGTSYNEQFF.

This CDR3 is CASSSGGHGNQPQHF. The CDR3 DNA is TGTGCCAGCAGTTCAGGGGGGCACGGCAATCAGCCCCAGCATTTT. The genes are TRBV27 and TRBJ1-5, with 7 bases fitting TRBD1. The V and J ends lost 4 bases and 2 bases, in that order; junction bases with no gene match: 5. Germline V gene lookup returns CDR1 MNHEY and CDR2 SMNVEV (reference sequence). This CDR3 comprises 15 residues.

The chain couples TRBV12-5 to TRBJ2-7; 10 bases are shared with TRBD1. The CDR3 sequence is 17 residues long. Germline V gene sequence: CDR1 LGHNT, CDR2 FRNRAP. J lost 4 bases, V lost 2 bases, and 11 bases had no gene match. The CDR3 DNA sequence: TGTGCTAGTGGTTTGAAGCTCGGGGACAGGGGAGAGTACGAGCAGTACTTC. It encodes CASGLKLGDRGEYEQYF. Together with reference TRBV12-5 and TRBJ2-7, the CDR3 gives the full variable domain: DARVTQTPRHKVTEMGQEVTMRCQPILGHNTVFWYRQTMMQGLELLAYFRNRAPLDDSGMPKDRFSAEMPDATLATLKIQPSEPRDSAVYFCASGLKLGDRGEYEQYFGPGTRLTVT.

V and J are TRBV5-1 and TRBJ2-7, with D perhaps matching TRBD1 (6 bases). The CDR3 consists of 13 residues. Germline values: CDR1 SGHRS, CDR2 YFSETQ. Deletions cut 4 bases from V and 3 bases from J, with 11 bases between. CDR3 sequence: CASSEQGFYEQYF. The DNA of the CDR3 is TGCGCCAGCAGCGAACAGGGATTCTACGAGCAGTACTTC.

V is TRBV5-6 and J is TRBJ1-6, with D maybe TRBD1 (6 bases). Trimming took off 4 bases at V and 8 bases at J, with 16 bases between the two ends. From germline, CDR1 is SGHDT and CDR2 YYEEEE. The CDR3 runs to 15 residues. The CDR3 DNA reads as TGTGCCAGCAGCCCCGGAGGGGGGGTTGATTCACCCCTCCACTTT. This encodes CASSPGGGVDSPLHF.

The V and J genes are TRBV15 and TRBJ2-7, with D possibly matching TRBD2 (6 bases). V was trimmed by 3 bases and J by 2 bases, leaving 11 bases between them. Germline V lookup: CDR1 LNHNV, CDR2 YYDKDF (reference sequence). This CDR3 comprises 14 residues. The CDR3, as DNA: TGTGCCACCAGCAGTTGGGGGGAAACCTACGAGCAGTACTTC. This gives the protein CATSSWGETYEQYF. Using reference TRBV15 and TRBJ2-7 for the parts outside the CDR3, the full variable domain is DAMVIQNPRYQVTQFGKPVTLSCSQTLNHNVMYWYQQKSSQAPKLLFHYYDKDFNNEADTPDNFQSRRPNTSFCFLDIRSPGLGDTAMYLCATSSWGETYEQYFGPGTRLTVT.

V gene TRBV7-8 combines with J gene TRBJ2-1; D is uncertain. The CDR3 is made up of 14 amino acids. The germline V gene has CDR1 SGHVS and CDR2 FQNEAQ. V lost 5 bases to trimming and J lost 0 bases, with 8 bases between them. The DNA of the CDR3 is TGTGCCAGCAGCGGAAGTAGCTCCTACAATGAGCAGTTCTTC. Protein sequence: CASSGSSSYNEQFF.

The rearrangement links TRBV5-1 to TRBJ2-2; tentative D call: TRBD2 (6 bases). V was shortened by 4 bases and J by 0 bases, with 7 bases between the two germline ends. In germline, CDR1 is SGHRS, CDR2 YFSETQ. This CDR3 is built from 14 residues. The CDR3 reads CASSGGTNTGELFF. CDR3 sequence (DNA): TGCGCCAGCAGCGGAGGGACGAACACCGGGGAGCTGTTTTTT.

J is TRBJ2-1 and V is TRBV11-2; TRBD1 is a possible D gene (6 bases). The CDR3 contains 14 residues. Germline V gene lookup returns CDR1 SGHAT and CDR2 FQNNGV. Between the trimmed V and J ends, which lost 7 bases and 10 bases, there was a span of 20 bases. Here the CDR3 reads CASTRGGDFWEQFF. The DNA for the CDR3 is TGTGCCAGCACCCGAGGGGGAGATTTTTGGGAGCAGTTCTTC.

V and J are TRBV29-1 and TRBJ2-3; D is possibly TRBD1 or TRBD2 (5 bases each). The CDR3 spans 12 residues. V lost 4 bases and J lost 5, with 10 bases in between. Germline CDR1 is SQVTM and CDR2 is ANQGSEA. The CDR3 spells CSVVGRGDTQYF. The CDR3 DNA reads TGCAGCGTTGTGGGACGGGGAGATACGCAGTATTTT.

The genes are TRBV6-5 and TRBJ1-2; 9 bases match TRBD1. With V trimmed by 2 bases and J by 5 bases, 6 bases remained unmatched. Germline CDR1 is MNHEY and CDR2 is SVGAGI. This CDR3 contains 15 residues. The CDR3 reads CASSYTHRGLYGYTF. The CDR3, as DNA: TGTGCCAGCAGTTACACTCACAGGGGGCTATATGGCTACACCTTC.

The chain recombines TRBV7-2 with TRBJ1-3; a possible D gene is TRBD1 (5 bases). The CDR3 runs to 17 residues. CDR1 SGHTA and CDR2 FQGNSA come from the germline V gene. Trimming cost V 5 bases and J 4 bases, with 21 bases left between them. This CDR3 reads CASSPLGTRVGGNTIYF. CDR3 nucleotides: TGTGCCAGCAGCCCCCTGGGGACCCGGGTTGGCGGAAACACCATATATTTT.

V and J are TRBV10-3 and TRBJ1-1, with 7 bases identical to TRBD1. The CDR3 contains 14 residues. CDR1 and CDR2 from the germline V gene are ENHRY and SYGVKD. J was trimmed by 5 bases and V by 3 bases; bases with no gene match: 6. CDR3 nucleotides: TGTGCCATCAGTGAACTAGGGGGCAGGACTGAAGCTTTCTTT. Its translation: CAISELGGRTEAFF.

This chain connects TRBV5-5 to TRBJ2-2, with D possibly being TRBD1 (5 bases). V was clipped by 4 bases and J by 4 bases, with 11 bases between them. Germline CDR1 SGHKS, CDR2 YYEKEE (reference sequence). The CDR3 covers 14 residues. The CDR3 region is CASSLLTVTGELFF. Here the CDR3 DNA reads TGTGCCAGCAGCCTACTGACAGTCACCGGGGAGCTGTTTTTT.

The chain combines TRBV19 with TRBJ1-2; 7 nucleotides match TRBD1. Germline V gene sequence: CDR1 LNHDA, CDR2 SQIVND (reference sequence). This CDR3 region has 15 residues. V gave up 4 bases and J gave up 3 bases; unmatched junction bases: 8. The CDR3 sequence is CASSTRGRGDYGYTF. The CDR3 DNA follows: TGTGCCAGTAGTACTAGGGGGCGCGGTGACTATGGCTACACCTTC.